The present T cell receptor beta chain was sequenced within a study of glioma-infiltrating T cells after dendritic cell vaccination. Background on the study: Autologous tumor lysate was loaded overnight onto monocyte-derived dendritic cells grown 7 to 8 days with IL-4 and GM-CSF.

Time point given: after dendritic cell vaccination, including at tumor progression/relapse. The CDR3 spans 12 residues. Germline V CDR1 and CDR2: MNHNS, SASEGT. Between the trimmed V and J ends, which lost 5 bases and 0 bases, there was a span of 5 bases. TCRB CDR3 was amplified from 2 ug genomic DNA or less. The table came from immunoSEQ multiplex PCR; TCRdb's copy has only in-frame clones and leaves some out. The sample records approximately 85,000 clones, around 85% being singletons. The sequence came from a human donor with glioblastoma. This specimen was blood, taken after dendritic cell vaccination. The gene calls are TRBV6-1 and TRBJ2-7; D ambiguous. This CDR3 reads CASSISSYEQYF. The CDR3 DNA reads TGTGCCAGCAGTATCAGCTCCTACGAGCAGTACTTC.